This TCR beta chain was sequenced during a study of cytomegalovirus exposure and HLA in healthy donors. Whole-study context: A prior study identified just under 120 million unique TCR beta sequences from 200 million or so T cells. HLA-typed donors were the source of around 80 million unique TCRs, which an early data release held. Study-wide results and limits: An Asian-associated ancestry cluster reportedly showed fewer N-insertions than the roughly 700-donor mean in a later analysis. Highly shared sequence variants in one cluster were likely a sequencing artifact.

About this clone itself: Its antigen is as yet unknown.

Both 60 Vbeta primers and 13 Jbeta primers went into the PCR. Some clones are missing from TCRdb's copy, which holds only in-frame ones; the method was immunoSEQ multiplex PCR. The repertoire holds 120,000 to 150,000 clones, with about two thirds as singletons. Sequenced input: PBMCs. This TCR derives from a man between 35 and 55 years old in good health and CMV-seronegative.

The CDR3: CASSPASGGASNNEQFF. The CDR3 nucleotides read TGTGCCAGCTCACCCGCTAGCGGGGGGGCTAGTAACAATGAGCAGTTCTTC. V usage is TRBV18 and J usage is TRBJ2-1; 12 bases align to TRBD2. Germline V gene lookup returns CDR1 KGHSH and CDR2 LQKENI. The V segment lost 3 bases and the J segment 5 bases; nucleotides outside the gene matches: 8. This CDR3 comprises 17 residues.